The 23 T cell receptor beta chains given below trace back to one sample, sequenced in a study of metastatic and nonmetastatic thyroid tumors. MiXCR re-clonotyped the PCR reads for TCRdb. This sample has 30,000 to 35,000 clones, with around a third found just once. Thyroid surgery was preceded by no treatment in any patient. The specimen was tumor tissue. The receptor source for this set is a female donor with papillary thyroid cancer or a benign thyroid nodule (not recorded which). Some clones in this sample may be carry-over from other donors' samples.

Written as DNA, the CDR3 is TGTGCCAGCAGCCAAGCCGGGACAGGTGAAGCCTACGAGCAGTACTTC. It encodes CASSQAGTGEAYEQYF. V usage is TRBV4-2 and J usage is TRBJ2-7; TRBD1 matches at 8 bases. Germline V gene sequence: CDR1 LGHNA, CDR2 YNFKEQ. The CDR3 contains 16 residues. Trimming at V came to 1 base and at J to 2 bases, leaving 7 bases not matched to a gene.

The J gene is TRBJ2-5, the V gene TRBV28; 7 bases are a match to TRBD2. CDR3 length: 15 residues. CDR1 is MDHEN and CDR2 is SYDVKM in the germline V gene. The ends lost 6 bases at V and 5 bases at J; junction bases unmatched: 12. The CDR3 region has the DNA TGTGCCAGCAGCGATCTCCGGGGGGAACGGGAGACCCAGTACTTC. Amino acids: CASSDLRGERETQYF. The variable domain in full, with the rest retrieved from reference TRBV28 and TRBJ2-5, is DVKVTQSSRYLVKRTGEKVFLECVQDMDHENMFWYRQDPGLGLRLIYFSYDVKMKEKGDIPEGYSVSREKKERFSLILESASTNQTSMYLCASSDLRGERETQYFGPGTRLLVL.

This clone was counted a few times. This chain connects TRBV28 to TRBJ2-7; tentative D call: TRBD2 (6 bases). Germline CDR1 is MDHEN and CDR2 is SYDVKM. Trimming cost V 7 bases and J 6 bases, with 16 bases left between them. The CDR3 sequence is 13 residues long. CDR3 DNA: TGTGCCAGCAATCCCGTGGGACTGGGCGAGCAGTACGTC. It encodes CASNPVGLGEQYV.

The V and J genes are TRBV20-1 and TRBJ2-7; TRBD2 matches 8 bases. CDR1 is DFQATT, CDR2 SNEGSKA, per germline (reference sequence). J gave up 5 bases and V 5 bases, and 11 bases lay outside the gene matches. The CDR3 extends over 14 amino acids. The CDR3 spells CSAAGTRGRHEQYF. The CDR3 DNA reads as TGCAGTGCTGCCGGGACTAGAGGAAGACACGAGCAGTACTTC.

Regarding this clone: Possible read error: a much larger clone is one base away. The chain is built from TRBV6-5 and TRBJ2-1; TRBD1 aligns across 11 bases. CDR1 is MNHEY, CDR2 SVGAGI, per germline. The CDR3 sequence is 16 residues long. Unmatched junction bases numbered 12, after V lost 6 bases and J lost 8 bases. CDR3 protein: CASSPHAGQGADEQFF. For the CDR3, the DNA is TGTGCCAGCAGCCCCCATGCCGGACAGGGGGCAGATGAGCAGTTCTTC.

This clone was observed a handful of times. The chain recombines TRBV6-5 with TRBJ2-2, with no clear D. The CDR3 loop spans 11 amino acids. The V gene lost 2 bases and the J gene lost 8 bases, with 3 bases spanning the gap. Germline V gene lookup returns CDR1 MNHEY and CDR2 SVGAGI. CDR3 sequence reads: CASSYRGELFF. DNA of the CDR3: TGTGCCAGCAGTTACAGGGGGGAGCTGTTTTTT.

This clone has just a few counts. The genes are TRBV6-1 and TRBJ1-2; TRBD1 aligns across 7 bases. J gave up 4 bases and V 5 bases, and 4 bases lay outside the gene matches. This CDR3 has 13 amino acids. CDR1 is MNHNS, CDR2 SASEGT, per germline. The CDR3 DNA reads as TGTGCCAGCAGTCGCCGGGACAGCTATGGCTACACCTTC. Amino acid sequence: CASSRRDSYGYTF.

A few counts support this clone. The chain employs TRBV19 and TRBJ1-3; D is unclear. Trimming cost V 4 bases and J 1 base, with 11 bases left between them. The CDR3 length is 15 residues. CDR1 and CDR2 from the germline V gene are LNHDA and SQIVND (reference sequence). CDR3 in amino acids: CASSTHVGSGNTIYF. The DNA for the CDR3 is TGTGCCAGTAGTACCCACGTGGGTTCTGGAAACACCATATATTTT.

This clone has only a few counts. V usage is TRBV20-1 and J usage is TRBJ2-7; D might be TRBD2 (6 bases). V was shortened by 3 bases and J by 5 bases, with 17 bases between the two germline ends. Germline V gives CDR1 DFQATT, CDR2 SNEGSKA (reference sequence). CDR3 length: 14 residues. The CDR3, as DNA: TGCAGTGCTAGTCCCGGGACTTCAGTCCACGAGCAGTACTTC. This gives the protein CSASPGTSVHEQYF.

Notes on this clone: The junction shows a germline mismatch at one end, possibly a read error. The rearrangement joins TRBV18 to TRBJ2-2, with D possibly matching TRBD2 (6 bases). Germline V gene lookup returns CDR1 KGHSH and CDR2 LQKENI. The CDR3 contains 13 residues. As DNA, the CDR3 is TGTGCCAGCTCACCAAAGGTCTCCGGGGGGCTGTTTTTT. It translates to CASSPKVSGGLFF.

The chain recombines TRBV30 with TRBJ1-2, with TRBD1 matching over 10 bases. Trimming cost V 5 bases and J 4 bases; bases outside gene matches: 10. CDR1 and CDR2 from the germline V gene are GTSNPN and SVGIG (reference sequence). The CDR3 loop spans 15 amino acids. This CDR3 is CAWGGTGDMLYGYTF. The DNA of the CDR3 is TGTGCCTGGGGCGGGACAGGGGATATGCTCTATGGCTACACCTTC.

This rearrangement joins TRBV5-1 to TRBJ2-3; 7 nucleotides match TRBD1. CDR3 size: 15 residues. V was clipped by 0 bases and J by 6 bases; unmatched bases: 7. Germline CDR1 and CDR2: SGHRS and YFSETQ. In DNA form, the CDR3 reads TGCGCCAGCAGCTTGGTGGGACAGCCTTCGGATACGCAGTATTTT. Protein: CASSLVGQPSDTQYF.

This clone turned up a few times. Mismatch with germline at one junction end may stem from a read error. In nucleotides, the CDR3 is TGTGCCAGCAGTGACCCGATTACAGTTTACGGGCAGTACTTC. Protein sequence: CASSDPITVYGQYF. The chain recombines TRBV6-1 with TRBJ2-7, with D unclear. CDR1 MNHNS and CDR2 SASEGT come from the germline V gene. The CDR3 totals 14 residues.

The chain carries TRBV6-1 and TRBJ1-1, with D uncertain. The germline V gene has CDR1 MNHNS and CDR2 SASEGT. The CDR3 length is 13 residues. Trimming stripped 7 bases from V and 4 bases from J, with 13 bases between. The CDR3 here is CASTIRWGTEAFF. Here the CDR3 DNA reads TGTGCCAGCACCATAAGGTGGGGCACTGAAGCTTTCTTT.

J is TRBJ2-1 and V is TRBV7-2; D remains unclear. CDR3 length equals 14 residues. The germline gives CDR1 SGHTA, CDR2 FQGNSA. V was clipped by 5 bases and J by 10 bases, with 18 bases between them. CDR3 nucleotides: TGTGCCAGCAGCCCCCTCCAGGCCCCCCGGGAGCAGTTCTTC. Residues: CASSPLQAPREQFF.

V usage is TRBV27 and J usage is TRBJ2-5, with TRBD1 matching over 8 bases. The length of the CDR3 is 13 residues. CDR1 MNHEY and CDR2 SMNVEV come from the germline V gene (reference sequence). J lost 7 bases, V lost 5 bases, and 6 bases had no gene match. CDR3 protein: CASSPGQGVTQYF. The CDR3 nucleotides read TGTGCCAGCAGTCCTGGACAGGGAGTGACCCAGTACTTC.

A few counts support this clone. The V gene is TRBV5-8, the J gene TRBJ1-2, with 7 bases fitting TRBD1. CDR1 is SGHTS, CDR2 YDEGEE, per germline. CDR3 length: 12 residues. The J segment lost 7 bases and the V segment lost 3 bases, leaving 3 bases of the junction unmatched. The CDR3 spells CASSWTGRGYTF. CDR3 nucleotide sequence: TGTGCCAGCAGCTGGACAGGCCGTGGCTACACCTTC.

CDR3 nucleotide sequence: TGTGCCAGCTCACCAGGGGGAGACTATGGCTACACCTTC. Its protein is CASSPGGDYGYTF. J is TRBJ1-2 and V is TRBV18; D might be TRBD1 (5 bases). The CDR3 is 13 amino acids. With 2 bases removed from V and 3 bases from J, the gap between germline ends came to 7 bases. CDR1 and CDR2 (germline): KGHSH, LQKENI.

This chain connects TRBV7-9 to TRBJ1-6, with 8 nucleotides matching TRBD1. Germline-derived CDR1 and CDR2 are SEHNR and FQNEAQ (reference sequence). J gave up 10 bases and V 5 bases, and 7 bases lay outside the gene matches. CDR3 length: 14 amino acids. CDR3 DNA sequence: TGTGCCAGCAGCGCCGGGACAGGAGGATCACCCCTCCACTTT. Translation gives CASSAGTGGSPLHF.

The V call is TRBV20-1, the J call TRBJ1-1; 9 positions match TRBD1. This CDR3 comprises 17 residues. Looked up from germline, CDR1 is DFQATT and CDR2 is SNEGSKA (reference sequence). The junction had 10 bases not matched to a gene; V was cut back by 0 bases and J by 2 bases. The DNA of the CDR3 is TGCAGTGCTAGAGATGTAGGCGGGACAGGGCTAAACACTGAAGCTTTCTTT. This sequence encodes CSARDVGGTGLNTEAFF.

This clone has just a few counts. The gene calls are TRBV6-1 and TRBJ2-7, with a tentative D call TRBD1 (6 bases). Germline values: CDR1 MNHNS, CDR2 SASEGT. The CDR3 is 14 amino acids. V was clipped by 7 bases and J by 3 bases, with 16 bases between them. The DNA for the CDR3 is TGTGCCAGCACCTATGGGATAGGGGGCTACGAGCAGTACTTC. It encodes CASTYGIGGYEQYF.

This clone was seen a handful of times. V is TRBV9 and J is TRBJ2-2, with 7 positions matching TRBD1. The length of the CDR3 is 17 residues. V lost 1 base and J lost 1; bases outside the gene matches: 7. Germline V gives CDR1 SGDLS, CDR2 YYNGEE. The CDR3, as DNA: TGTGCCAGCAGCGTAACACGGACAGGACTGAACACCGGGGAGCTGTTTTTT. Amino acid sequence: CASSVTRTGLNTGELFF.

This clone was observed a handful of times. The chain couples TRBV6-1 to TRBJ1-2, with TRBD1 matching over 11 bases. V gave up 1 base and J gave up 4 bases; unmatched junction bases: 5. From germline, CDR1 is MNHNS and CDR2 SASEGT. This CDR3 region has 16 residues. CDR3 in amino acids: CASSEVSGTGGYGYTF. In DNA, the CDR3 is TGTGCCAGCAGTGAAGTCTCCGGGACAGGGGGCTATGGCTACACCTTC.